This entry describes one T cell receptor beta chain. The antigen this receptor binds is unknown. There are no base qualities to consult, and no much larger clone falls within one base. These data originate in a study of blood T cell repertoires in COVID-19 (dated by TCRdb to the early 2020s). Study-wide context: Samples covering the acute and convalescent phases of COVID-19 were provided by collaborators in the United States, Italy and Spain. The prospective study material was composed of cDNA or gDNA derived from T cells, B-cell-depleted T cells, or PBMCs. Deeply sampled blood TCRbeta repertoires from subjects exposed to, actively infected with, or recovered from COVID-19 were included in the dataset. The repertoires were released in a freely available public database meant as a resource for research on the immune response to SARS-CoV-2. Samples came from the ongoing ImmuneRACE study (first 160 participants) plus 1,254 subjects from 6 global collaborators. The sample metadata nearly always contained a de-identified subject ID, COVID-19 status, age in years and sex. Where available, HLA class I and class II types were obtained from metadata supplied by the sample provider rather than from assay-based typing. Study-level results and caveats: The quantity of clinical and demographic metadata differed by source and by participant and was supplied without curation.

TCRbeta CDR3 regions were amplified from genomic DNA using the immunoSEQ Assay, a bias-controlled multiplex PCR. The original pipeline was this. Within the assay, amplification of reference gene primers was used to estimate how many nucleated cells each sample contained. To quantify the absolute abundance of each unique TCRbeta CDR3 rearrangement, sequence reads were collapsed and filtered. Productive Simpson clonality was computed per sample as the square root of Simpson's diversity index over productive rearrangements. This is the immuneACCESS table as TCRdb keeps it, with only in-frame sequences that have V and J called. A part of the clones is gone; compared with another copy, unresolved V genes explain less than half, and the rest is unexplained. D and trimming were read from the DNA, whereas the V and J calls and clone size are those reported in that table. This sample has some 60,000 clones in its table, and around nine tenths of those were observed once. Of the sample, nearly 7.5% falls within the top ten clones.

Whole blood was collected in K2EDTA tubes by collaborating institutions according to the institutions' own protocols. Collaborator samples were shipped for TCRbeta analysis as frozen whole blood, isolated PBMCs, or DNA extracted from either sample type. The junction shows trimming of 5 bases on V and 7 bases on J, plus 15 bases between the germline ends. Including cysteine and phenylalanine, the CDR3 has 14 amino acids. The CDR3 DNA has 42 bases and is translated from base 1. CDR1 LNHDA and CDR2 SQIVND were looked up in the germline V gene (reference sequence). Sequencing was performed on peripheral blood. The chain couples TRBV19 to TRBJ1-5; 5 matching bases give a weak D call of TRBD1. This receptor was identified in a human donor with active COVID-19. The donor label of this sample is uncertain. The DNA is as follows: TGTGCCAGTAGTTTGAGGCAGGGCGACCAGCCCCAGCATTTT. Its protein product is CASSLRQGDQPQHF. When the CDR3 is completed using the reference TRBV19 and TRBJ1-5 genes on either side, the full variable domain is DGGITQSPKYLFRKEGQNVTLSCEQNLNHDAMYWYRQDPGQGLRLIYYSQIVNDFQKGDIAEGYSVSREKKESFPLTVTSAQKNPTAFYLCASSLRQGDQPQHFGDGTRLSIL.